This TCR beta chain was profiled in a study of T cell repertoires and HLA-DP antigens. The overall study: Transduced HeLa cells presented HLA-DP to CD4+ T cells. Study-wide results and limits: Naive and memory CD4+ repertoires were not analysed separately.

A remark on this clone: Antigen unknown.

Profiled with immunoSEQ multiplex PCR; TCRdb holds only in-frame clones, not every one. The sample carries approximately 100,000 clones, more than 75% recorded once. This TCR came from a man in his fifties or sixties in good health and CMV-seronegative. The sequencing input was CD4+ T cells from PBMCs.

In DNA, the CDR3 is TGTGCCAGCAGAGAATCTAAAAGGACAGCGAACACCGGGGAGCTGTTTTTT. This codes for CASRESKRTANTGELFF. The V and J genes are TRBV6-1 and TRBJ2-2; a weak D match, TRBD1 (6 bases). This CDR3 spans 17 amino acids. Germline V gene data show CDR1 as MNHNS and CDR2 as SASEGT. V lost 6 bases, J lost 0 bases, and 17 bases lay in between.